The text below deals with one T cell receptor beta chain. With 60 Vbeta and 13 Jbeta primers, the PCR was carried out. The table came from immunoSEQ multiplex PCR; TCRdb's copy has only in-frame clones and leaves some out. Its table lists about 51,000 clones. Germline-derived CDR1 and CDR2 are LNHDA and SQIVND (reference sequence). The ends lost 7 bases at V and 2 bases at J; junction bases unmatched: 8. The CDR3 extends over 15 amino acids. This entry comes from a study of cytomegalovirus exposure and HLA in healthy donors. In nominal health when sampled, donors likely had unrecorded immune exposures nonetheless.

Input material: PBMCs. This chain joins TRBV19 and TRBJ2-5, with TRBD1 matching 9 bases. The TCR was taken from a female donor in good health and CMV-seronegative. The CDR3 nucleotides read TGTGCCAGTACCTTGAGGGGACAGGGACAAGAGACCCAGTACTTC. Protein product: CASTLRGQGQETQYF.